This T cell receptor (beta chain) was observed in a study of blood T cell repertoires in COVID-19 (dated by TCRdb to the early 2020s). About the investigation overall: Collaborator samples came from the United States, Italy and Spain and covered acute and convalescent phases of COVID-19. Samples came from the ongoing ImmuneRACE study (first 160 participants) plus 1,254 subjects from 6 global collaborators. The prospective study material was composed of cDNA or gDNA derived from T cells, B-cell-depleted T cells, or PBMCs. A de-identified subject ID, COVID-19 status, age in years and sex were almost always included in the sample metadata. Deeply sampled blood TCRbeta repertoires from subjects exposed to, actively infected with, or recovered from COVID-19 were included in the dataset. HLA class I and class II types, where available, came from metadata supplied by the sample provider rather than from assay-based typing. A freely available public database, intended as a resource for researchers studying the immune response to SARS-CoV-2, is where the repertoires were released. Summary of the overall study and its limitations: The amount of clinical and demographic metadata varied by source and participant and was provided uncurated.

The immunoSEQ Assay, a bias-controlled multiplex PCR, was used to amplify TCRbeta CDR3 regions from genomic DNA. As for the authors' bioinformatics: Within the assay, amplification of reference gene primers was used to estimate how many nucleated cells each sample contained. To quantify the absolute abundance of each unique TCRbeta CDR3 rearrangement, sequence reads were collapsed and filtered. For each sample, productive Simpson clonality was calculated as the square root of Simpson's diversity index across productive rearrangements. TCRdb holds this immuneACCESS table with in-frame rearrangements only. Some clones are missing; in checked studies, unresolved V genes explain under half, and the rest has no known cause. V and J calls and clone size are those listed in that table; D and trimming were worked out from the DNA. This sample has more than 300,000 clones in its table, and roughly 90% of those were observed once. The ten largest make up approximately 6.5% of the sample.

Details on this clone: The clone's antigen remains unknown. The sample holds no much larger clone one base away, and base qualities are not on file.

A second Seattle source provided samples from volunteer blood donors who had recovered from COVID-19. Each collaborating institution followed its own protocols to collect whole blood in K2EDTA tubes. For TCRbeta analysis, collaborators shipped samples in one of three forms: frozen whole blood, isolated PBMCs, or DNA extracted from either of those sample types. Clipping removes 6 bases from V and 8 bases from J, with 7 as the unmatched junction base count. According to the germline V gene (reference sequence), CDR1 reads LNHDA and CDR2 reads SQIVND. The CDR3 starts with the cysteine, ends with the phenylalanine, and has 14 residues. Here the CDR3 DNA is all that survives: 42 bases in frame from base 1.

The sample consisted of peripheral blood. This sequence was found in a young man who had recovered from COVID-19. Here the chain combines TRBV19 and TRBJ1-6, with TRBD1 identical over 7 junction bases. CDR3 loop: CASRQQGNDSPLHF. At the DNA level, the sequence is TGTGCCAGTAGACAACAGGGGAATGATTCACCCCTCCACTTT.